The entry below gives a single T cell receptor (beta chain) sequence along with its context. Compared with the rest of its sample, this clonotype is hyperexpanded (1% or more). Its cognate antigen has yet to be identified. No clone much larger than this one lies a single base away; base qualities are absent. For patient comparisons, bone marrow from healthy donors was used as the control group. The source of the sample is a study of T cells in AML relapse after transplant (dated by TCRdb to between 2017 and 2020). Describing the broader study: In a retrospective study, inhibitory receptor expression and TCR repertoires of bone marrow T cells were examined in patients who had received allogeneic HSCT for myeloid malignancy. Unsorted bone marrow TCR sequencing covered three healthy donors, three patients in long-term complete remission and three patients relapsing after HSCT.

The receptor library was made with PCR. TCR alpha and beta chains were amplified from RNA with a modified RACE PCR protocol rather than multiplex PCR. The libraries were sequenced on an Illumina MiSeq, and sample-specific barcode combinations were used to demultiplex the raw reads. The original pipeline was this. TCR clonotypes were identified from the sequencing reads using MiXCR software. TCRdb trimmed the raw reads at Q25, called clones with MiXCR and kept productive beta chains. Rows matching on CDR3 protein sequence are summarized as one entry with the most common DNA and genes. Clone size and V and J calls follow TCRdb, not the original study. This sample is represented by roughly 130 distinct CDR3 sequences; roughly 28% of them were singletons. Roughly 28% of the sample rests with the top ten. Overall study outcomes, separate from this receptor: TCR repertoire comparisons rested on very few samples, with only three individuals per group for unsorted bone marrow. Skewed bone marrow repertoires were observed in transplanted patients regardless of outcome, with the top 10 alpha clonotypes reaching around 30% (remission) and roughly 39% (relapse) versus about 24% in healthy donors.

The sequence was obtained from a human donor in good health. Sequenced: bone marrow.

Here is the DNA: TGTGCCACCATCGGGGACCTCTCTGGAAACACCATATATTTT. It is translated as CATIGDLSGNTIYF. The chain joins TRBV10-3 to TRBJ1-3; TRBD1 could be the D gene, as 5 bases match. The CDR3 has 14 amino acids, counting the end cysteine and phenylalanine. Only CDR3 DNA is held: 42 bases, read in frame from base 1. The V end loses 10 bases and the J end loses 0 bases, and a stretch of 13 bases separates them. CDR1 is given as ENHRY and CDR2 as SYGVKD, both from the germline V gene.